One sample yielded the 14 T cell receptor beta chains listed below, sequenced in a study of cytomegalovirus exposure and HLA in healthy donors. Both 60 Vbeta primers and 13 Jbeta primers went into the PCR. TCRdb's copy holds only in-frame clones and misses some; the assay was immunoSEQ multiplex PCR. The table lists roughly 100,000 clones, around 75% of them singletons. Material: PBMCs. These receptor sequences come from a man aged 25-40 years in good health and CMV-seronegative.

V usage is TRBV10-3 and J usage is TRBJ1-3, with 8 bases fitting TRBD1. The CDR3 is made up of 15 amino acids. Germline trimming cut 10 bases from V and 2 bases from J; bases unmatched to any gene: 10. Germline V gene data show CDR1 as ENHRY and CDR2 as SYGVKD. CDR3 region: CATLDRGQTGNTIYF. CDR3 nucleotides: TGTGCCACTCTAGACAGGGGTCAAACTGGAAACACCATATATTTT.

The genes are TRBV11-3 and TRBJ2-3, with 9 nucleotides matching TRBD2. Germline trimming cut 5 bases from V and 3 bases from J; bases unmatched to any gene: 3. Germline V lookup: CDR1 SGHNT, CDR2 YENEEA. CDR3 length equals 14 residues. CDR3 residues: CASSLGLATDTQYF. CDR3 sequence (DNA): TGTGCCAGCAGCCTGGGACTAGCAACAGATACGCAGTATTTT.

This chain uses TRBV5-1 with TRBJ2-7, with TRBD1 as a possible D gene (5 bases). Trimming left V 3 bases short and J 5 bases short, with 9 bases between. Germline V CDR1 and CDR2: SGHRS, YFSETQ. The CDR3 totals 12 residues. This CDR3 reads CASSWKGNEQYF. The CDR3 DNA reads TGCGCCAGCAGCTGGAAGGGGAACGAGCAGTACTTC. Together with reference TRBV5-1 and TRBJ2-7, the CDR3 gives the full variable domain: KAGVTQTPRYLIKTRGQQVTLSCSPISGHRSVSWYQQTPGQGLQFLFEYFSETQRNKGNFPGRFSGRQFSNSRSEMNVSTLELGDSALYLCASSWKGNEQYFGPGTRLTVT.

Turning to this clone: At one end the junction does not follow the germline gene, possibly because of a read error. The chain joins TRBV5-4 to TRBJ1-5; TRBD1 is a possible D gene (6 bases). The CDR3 sequence is 14 residues long. Germline loops: CDR1 SGHNT, CDR2 YYREEE (reference sequence). CDR3 loop: CASSLGGGNQPQHF. The CDR3 nucleotides read TGTGCCAGCAGCTTGGGGGGGGGCAACCAGCCCCAGCATTTT.

This sequence joins TRBV4-1 and TRBJ2-7; D may be TRBD1 (6 bases). V was clipped by 3 bases and J by 3 bases, with 12 bases between them. Germline lookup yields CDR1 MGHRA and CDR2 YSYEKL. The CDR3 extends over 14 amino acids. The CDR3 sequence: CASSHDQGGYEQYF. CDR3 bases: TGCGCCAGCAGCCACGATCAAGGGGGCTACGAGCAGTACTTC.

V and J are TRBV28 and TRBJ1-2; possible D gene TRBD1, 6 bases. From germline, CDR1 is MDHEN and CDR2 SYDVKM. Trimming removed 4 bases from V and 1 base from J, with 16 bases in between. This CDR3 comprises 16 residues. CDR3 loop: CASSSGGQTFNYGYTF. CDR3 bases: TGTGCCAGCAGTTCCGGTGGACAGACTTTTAACTATGGCTACACCTTC.

The rearrangement links TRBV28 to TRBJ1-3, with 12 bases matching TRBD1. Per germline, CDR1 MDHEN and CDR2 SYDVKM. The V segment lost 4 bases and the J segment 4 bases; nucleotides outside the gene matches: 2. The CDR3 is 15 residues long. The CDR3 nucleotides read TGTGCCAGCAGTTCGGGACAGGGGGCCGGAAACACCATATATTTT. This sequence encodes CASSSGQGAGNTIYF.

The rearrangement joins TRBV11-1 to TRBJ2-3, with TRBD1 matching over 9 bases. CDR1 is SGHAT and CDR2 is FQDESV in the germline V gene (reference sequence). Trimming at V came to 3 bases and at J to 3 bases, leaving 10 bases not matched to a gene. The CDR3 length is 17 residues. The CDR3, as DNA: TGTGCCAGCAGCTTGGCTCCGGGACAGGGAAGGACAGATACGCAGTATTTT. Residues: CASSLAPGQGRTDTQYF.

This chain joins TRBV21-1 and TRBJ2-7; whether TRBD1, the table's D call, matches the DNA was not checked. TRBV21-1 is a pseudogene segment. This CDR3 has 13 amino acids. CDR3 protein: CASSKVAGYEQYF. CDR3 DNA sequence: TGTGCCAGCAGCAAAGTGGCAGGGTACGAGCAGTACTTC.

This chain uses TRBV21-1 with TRBJ1-2; the table assigns TRBD1, which was not confirmed against the DNA. TRBV21-1 is a pseudogene locus. This CDR3 spans 15 amino acids. The CDR3: CASSKVAGGDYGYTF. Written as DNA, the CDR3 is TGTGCCAGCAGCAAAGTCGCAGGGGGAGACTATGGCTACACCTTC.

The rearrangement joins TRBV28 to TRBJ2-1; 10 nucleotides agree with TRBD1. Germline assignment: CDR1 MDHEN and CDR2 SYDVKM. V was clipped by 6 bases and J by 5 bases; unmatched bases: 4. CDR3 length: 14 residues. The CDR3 nucleotides are TGTGCCAGCAGACGGACAGGGGGGGACAATGAGCAGTTCTTC. This encodes CASRRTGGDNEQFF.

V gene TRBV11-2 combines with J gene TRBJ1-2; D uncertain. The CDR3 spans 11 residues. Per the germline V gene, CDR1 is SGHAT and CDR2 is FQNNGV. Trimming left V 2 bases short and J 7 bases short, with 5 bases between. The CDR3 DNA reads TGTGCCAGCAGCTTACTAGGTGGCTACACCTTC. Its protein product is CASSLLGGYTF.

A few counts support this clone. Sequence at one end of the junction differs from germline and may be a read error. The chain couples TRBV7-9 to TRBJ2-7; D is unclear. The germline CDR1 and CDR2 sequences are SEHNR and FQNEAQ (reference sequence). The CDR3 runs to 13 residues. The CDR3 region is CASSSEFSDEQYF. In DNA, the CDR3 is TGTGCCAGCAGCTCTGAGTTCTCCGACGAGCAGTACTTC.

V gene TRBV28 combines with J gene TRBJ2-4, with TRBD2 identical over 8 bases. There are 12 residues in the CDR3. Germline V lookup: CDR1 MDHEN, CDR2 SYDVKM. After removal of 6 bases from V and 9 bases from J, the junction contained 4 bases not matched to a gene. The CDR3, as DNA: TGTGCCAGCAGGGGGGGGACTAGCATTCAGTACTTC. It specifies CASRGGTSIQYF.